This paragraph reports one TCR beta chain. What it binds is unknown. This sample stems from a study of CXCR3-negative and CXCR3-positive naive CD8 T cells. Study-level points and caveats: Naive subsets were similarly diverse, while memory CD8+ repertoires were much less diverse. For CXCR3-positive naive cells, TRB CDR3s were more hydrophobic than those of CXCR3-negative naive cells. TCR interaction strength was inferred from TRB CDR3 physicochemistry, as CD5 matched across naive subsets. Whereas memory cells differed, naive CXCR3-negative and CXCR3-positive cells shared similar TRBV-TRBJ usage.

The authors prepared UMI-labeled TRB cDNA libraries by 5' RACE. Each CDR3 protein gets one entry in TCRdb, which reprocessed the 5' RACE reads and gives no DNA. This table lists some 120,000 distinct CDR3 sequences. The germline V gene has CDR1 SEHNR and CDR2 FQNEAQ (reference sequence). This CDR3 has 13 residues. Sequencing was performed on naive CXCR3+ CD8+ T cells from blood. Subset indicated: CD45RO-CCR7+CD27+CD95- naive CD8+ T cells expressing CXCR3 (TNR3+). This clonotype originated in a human donor in good health. Some clones in this sample may be carry-over from other donors' samples. The chain links TRBV7-9 to TRBJ2-7; as DNA is missing, the TRBD1 call by TCRdb cannot be tested. The CDR3 here is CASSSPGPQKGSF.